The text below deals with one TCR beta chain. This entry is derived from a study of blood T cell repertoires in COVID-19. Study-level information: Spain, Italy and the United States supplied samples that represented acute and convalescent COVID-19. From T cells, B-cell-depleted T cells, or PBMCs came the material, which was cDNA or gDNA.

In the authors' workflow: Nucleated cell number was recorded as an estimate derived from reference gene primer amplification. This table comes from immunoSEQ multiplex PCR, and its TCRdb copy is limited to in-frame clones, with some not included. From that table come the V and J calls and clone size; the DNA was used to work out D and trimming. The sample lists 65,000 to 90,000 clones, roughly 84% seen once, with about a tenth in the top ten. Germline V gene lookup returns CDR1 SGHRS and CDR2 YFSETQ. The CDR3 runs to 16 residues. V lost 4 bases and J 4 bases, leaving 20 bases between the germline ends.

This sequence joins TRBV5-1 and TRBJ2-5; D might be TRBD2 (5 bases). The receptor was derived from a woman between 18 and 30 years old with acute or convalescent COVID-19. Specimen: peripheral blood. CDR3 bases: TGCGCCAGCAGCGTGGGATCGACCGCCGCGGGAGAGACCCAGTACTTC. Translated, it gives CASSVGSTAAGETQYF.